This T cell receptor (beta chain) was recorded in a study of blood T cell repertoires in COVID-19. Overall study context: Acute and convalescent COVID-19 samples came from the United States, Italy and Spain.

The repertoire was sequenced with immunoSEQ multiplex PCR; TCRdb's copy has only in-frame clones and lacks some. The table has some 200,000 clones, approximately 86% seen once. Germline V CDR1 and CDR2: SGHDN, FVKESK. J was trimmed by 9 bases and V by 3 bases; bases with no gene match: 7. The CDR3 covers 14 residues. The rearrangement links TRBV14 to TRBJ2-1; 8 nucleotides agree with TRBD1. The receptor was isolated from a woman aged 80 or older with acute or convalescent COVID-19. The specimen sequenced was peripheral blood. The CDR3 sequence is CASSHGQGTVEQFF. The CDR3 DNA is TGTGCCAGCAGCCACGGACAGGGTACGGTTGAGCAGTTCTTC.